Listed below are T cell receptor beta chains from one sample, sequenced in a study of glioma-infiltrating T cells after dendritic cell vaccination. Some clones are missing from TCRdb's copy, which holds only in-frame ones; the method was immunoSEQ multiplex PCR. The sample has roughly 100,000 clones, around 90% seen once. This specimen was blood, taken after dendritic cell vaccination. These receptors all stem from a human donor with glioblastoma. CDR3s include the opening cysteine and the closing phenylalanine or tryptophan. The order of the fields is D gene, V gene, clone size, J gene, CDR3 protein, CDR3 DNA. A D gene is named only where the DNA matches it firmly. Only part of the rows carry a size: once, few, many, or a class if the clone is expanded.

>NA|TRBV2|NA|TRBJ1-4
CASRDSLRGEKLFF
TGTGCCAGCAGGGATAGCCTTAGAGGGGAAAAACTGTTTTTT
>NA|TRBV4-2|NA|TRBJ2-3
CASSQEVPSGDTQYF
TGTGCCAGCAGCCAAGAAGTTCCTAGTGGGGATACGCAGTATTTT
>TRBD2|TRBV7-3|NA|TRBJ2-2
CASSLTAGGQSGELFF
TGTGCCAGCAGCTTAACAGCGGGGGGGCAGAGCGGGGAGCTGTTTTTT
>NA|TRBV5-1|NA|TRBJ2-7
CASSLGEEQYF
TGCGCCAGCAGCTTGGGGGAGGAGCAGTACTTC
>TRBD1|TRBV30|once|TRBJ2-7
CAWSVGGTGGNEQYF
TGTGCCTGGAGTGTAGGTGGGACAGGGGGGAACGAGCAGTACTTC
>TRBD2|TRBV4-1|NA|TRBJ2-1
CASSQEGLAGDEQFF
TGCGCCAGCAGCCAAGAAGGCCTAGCGGGCGATGAGCAGTTCTTC
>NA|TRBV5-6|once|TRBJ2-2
CASSLVGGYVSAGELFF
TGTGCCAGCAGCTTGGTCGGGGGATACGTCTCGGCCGGGGAGCTGTTTTTT
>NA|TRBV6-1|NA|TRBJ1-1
CASREGLPTEAFF
TGTGCCAGCAGGGAGGGACTTCCCACTGAAGCTTTCTTT
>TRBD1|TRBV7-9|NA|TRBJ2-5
CASSLVGTGGQETQYF
TGTGCCAGCAGCTTAGTTGGGACAGGGGGTCAGGAGACCCAGTACTTC
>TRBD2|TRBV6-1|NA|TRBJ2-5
CASSEVGPSGGPGETQYF
TGTGCCAGCAGTGAAGTGGGTCCTAGCGGGGGGCCGGGAGAGACCCAGTACTTC
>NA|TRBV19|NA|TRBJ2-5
CASTASGTQYF
TGTGCCAGTACCGCCTCCGGGACCCAGTACTTC
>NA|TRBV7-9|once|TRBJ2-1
CASSLDLPGGFEQFF
TGTGCCAGCAGCTTAGACCTACCGGGGGGCTTTGAGCAGTTCTTC
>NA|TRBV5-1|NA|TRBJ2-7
CASSLNRFYEQYF
TGCGCCAGCAGCTTGAATCGTTTCTACGAGCAGTACTTC
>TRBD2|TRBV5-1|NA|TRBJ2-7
CASSTGTSTFYEQYF
TGCGCCAGCAGCACAGGGACTAGCACCTTCTACGAGCAGTACTTC
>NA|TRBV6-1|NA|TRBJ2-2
CAVQGSRAGELFF
TGTGCCGTGCAGGGGAGTAGGGCCGGGGAGCTGTTTTTT
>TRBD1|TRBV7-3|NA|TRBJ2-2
CASAPGDRVNTGELFF
TGTGCCAGCGCCCCGGGGGACAGGGTCAACACCGGGGAGCTGTTTTTT
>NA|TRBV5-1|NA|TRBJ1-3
CASSSPTGDFSGNTIYF
TGCGCCAGCAGCTCCCCGACAGGAGACTTCTCTGGAAACACCATATATTTT
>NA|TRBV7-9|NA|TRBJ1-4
CASRPSRVGGDEKLFF
TGTGCCAGCAGACCATCTAGGGTTGGAGGGGATGAAAAACTGTTTTTT
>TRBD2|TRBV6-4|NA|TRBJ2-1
CASSGLAGAYNEQFF
TGTGCCAGCAGTGGACTAGCGGGAGCCTACAATGAGCAGTTCTTC
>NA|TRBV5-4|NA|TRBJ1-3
CASSLVTGPSGNTIYF
TGTGCCAGCAGCTTGGTCACAGGGCCCTCTGGAAACACCATATATTTT
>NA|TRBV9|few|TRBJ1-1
CASSTSGQNTEAFF
TGTGCCAGCAGCACGTCGGGACAGAACACTGAAGCTTTCTTT
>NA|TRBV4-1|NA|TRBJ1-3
CASSQGQAVSGNTIYF
TGCGCCAGCAGCCAAGGACAGGCTGTCTCTGGAAACACCATATATTTT
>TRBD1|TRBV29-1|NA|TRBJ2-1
CSVGGTGKYNEQFF
TGCAGCGTTGGAGGGACAGGGAAATACAATGAGCAGTTCTTC
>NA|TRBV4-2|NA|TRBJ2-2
CASSQDYSAEELFF
TGTGCCAGCAGCCAAGATTACAGTGCAGAGGAGCTGTTTTTT
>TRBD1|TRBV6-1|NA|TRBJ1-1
CASSEDVVDRGKPEAFF
TGTGCCAGCAGTGAAGATGTTGTTGACAGGGGAAAACCTGAAGCTTTCTTT
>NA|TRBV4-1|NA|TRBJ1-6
CASSQLRTTGNSPLHF
TGCGCCAGCAGCCAACTTCGCACAACAGGGAATTCCCCCCTCCACTTT
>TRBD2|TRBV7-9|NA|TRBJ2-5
CASSPGLGAETQYF
TGTGCCAGCAGCCCGGGACTAGGGGCGGAGACCCAGTACTTC
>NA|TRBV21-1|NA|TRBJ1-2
CASAKQGAGGYTF
TGTGCCAGCGCCAAACAGGGGGCAGGTGGCTACACCTTC
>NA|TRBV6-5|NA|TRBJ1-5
CASSYSGGNQPQHF
TGTGCCAGCAGTTACTCGGGAGGAAATCAGCCCCAGCATTTT
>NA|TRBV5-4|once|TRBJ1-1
CASSLTGTAEAFF
TGTGCCAGCAGCCTAACAGGGACGGCTGAAGCTTTCTTT
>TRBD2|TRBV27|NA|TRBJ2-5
CASSLGGGRGAETQYF
TGTGCCAGCAGTTTGGGAGGCGGGAGGGGGGCAGAGACCCAGTACTTC
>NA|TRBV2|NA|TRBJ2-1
CASNSNPGGQFF
TGTGCCAGCAACTCCAATCCTGGTGGGCAGTTCTTC
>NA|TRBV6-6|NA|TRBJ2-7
CASSDPPGWYEQYF
TGTGCCAGCAGCGACCCCCCGGGGTGGTACGAGCAGTACTTC
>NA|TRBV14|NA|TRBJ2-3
CASSLFGGVGTDTQYF
TGTGCCAGCAGCCTCTTCGGGGGAGTGGGCACAGATACGCAGTATTTT
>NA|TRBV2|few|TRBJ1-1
CASSTEMNTEAFF
TGTGCCAGCAGTACAGAGATGAACACTGAAGCTTTCTTT
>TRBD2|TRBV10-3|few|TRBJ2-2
CAIPRTSTDTGELFF
TGTGCCATCCCCCGGACTAGCACAGACACCGGGGAGCTGTTTTTT
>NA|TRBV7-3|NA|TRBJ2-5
CASSWGPGETQYF
TGTGCCAGCAGTTGGGGGCCGGGGGAGACCCAGTACTTC
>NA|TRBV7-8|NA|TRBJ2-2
CASRDRETGELFF
TGTGCCAGCAGGGACAGAGAGACCGGGGAGCTGTTTTTT
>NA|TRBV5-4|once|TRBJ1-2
CASSFNSDGGYGYTF
TGTGCCAGCAGCTTTAACTCCGATGGAGGCTATGGCTACACCTTC
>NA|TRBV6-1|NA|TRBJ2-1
CASSEVQGSYNKQFF
TGTGCCAGCAGTGAAGTTCAGGGCTCCTACAATAAGCAGTTCTTC
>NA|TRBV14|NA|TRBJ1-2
CASSVEAGTGYTF
TGTGCCAGCAGCGTCGAAGCGGGGACTGGCTACACCTTC
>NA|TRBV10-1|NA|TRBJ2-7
CASSGGPGNTYEQYF
TGCGCCAGCAGTGGCGGCCCCGGGAATACCTACGAGCAGTACTTC
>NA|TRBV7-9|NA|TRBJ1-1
CASSLTANTEAFF
TGTGCCAGCAGCTTGACAGCGAACACTGAAGCTTTCTTT
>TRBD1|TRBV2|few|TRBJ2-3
CASRRQGPFTDTQYF
TGTGCCAGCAGGAGACAGGGGCCTTTCACAGATACGCAGTATTTT
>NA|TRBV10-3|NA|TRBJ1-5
CAIGQNQPQHF
TGTGCCATCGGTCAGAATCAGCCCCAGCATTTT
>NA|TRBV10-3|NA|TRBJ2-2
CAISGTGSNTGELFF
TGTGCCATCAGTGGGACGGGGTCGAACACCGGGGAGCTGTTTTTT
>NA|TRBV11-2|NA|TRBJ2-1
CASTPDRGSYNEQFF
TGTGCCAGCACCCCAGACCGAGGCTCCTACAATGAGCAGTTCTTC
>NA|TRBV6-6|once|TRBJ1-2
CASTGTNYGYTF
TGTGCCAGCACCGGGACAAACTATGGCTACACCTTC
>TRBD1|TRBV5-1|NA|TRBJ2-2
CASSLLTGGVAGELFF
TGCGCCAGCAGCTTATTGACAGGGGGCGTCGCCGGGGAGCTGTTTTTT
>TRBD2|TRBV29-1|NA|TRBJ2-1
CSVEDLSFASGRNEQFF
TGCAGCGTTGAAGATCTTTCCTTTGCTAGCGGGAGGAATGAGCAGTTCTTC
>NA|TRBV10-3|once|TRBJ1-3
CAISDRGTGNTIYF
TGTGCCATCAGTGACCGAGGGACAGGAAACACCATATATTTT
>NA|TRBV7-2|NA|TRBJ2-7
CASSLATGNYEQYF
TGTGCCAGCAGCTTAGCCACAGGGAACTACGAGCAGTACTTC
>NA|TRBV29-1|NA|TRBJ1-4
CSARPGSNEKLFF
TGCAGCGCTCGCCCGGGTTCTAATGAAAAACTGTTTTTT
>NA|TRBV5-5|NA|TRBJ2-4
CASSSGKNIQYF
TGTGCCAGCAGCTCGGGAAAAAACATTCAGTACTTC